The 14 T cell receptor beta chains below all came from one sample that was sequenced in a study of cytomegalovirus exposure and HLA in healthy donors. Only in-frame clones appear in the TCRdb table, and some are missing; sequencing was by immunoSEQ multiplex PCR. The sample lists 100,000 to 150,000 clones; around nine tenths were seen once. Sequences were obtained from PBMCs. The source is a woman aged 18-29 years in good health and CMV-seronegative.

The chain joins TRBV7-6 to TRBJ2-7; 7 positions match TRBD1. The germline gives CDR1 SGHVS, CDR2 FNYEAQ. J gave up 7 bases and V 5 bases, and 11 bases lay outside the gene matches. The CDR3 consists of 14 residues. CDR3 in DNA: TGTGCCAGCAGCAATACAGGGGATTCGAGAGAGCAGTACTTC. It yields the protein CASSNTGDSREQYF.

The CDR3: CASRRDRGQIEQYF. The DNA for the CDR3 is TGTGCCAGCAGACGGGACAGGGGGCAAATCGAGCAGTACTTC. The rearrangement joins TRBV27 to TRBJ2-7; 12 bases are a match to TRBD1. Germline V gene sequence: CDR1 MNHEY, CDR2 SMNVEV (reference sequence). This CDR3 is 14 amino acids long. The V and J ends lost 6 bases and 6 bases, in that order; junction bases with no gene match: 6.

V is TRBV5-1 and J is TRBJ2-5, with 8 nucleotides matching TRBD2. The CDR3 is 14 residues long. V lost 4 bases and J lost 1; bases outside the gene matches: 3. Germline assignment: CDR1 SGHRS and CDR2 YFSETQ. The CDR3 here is CASSITSGQETQYF. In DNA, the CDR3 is TGCGCCAGCAGCATCACTAGCGGCCAAGAGACCCAGTACTTC.

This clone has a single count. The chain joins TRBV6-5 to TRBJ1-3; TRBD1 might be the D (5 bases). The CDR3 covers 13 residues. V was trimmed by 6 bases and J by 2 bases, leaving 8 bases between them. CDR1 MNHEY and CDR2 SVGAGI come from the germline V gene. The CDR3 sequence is CASRTDAGNTIYF. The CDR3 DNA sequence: TGTGCCAGCAGGACAGATGCTGGAAACACCATATATTTT.

The CDR3 DNA follows: TGTGCCAGCAGCTTACGTAGTCGACTAGCGGGCGACACCGGGGAGCTGTTTTTT. It translates to CASSLRSRLAGDTGELFF. This chain connects TRBV7-9 to TRBJ2-2; 10 positions match TRBD2. Germline CDR1 is SEHNR and CDR2 is FQNEAQ (reference sequence). V shed 2 bases and J 3 bases; nucleotides not matched to a gene: 9. The CDR3 runs to 18 residues.

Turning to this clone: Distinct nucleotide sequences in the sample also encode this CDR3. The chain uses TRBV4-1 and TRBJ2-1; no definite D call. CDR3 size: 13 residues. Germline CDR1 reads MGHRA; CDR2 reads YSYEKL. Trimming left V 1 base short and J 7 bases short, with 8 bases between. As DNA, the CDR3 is TGCGCCAGCAGCCAAGTATCCGGGAATGAGCAGTTCTTC. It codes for CASSQVSGNEQFF.

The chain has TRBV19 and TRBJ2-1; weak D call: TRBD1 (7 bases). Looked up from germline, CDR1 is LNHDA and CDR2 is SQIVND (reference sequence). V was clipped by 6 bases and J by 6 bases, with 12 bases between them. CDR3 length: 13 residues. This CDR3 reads CASRQGGVNEQFF. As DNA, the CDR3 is TGTGCCAGTAGGCAGGGGGGCGTCAATGAGCAGTTCTTC. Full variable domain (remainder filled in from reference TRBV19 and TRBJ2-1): DGGITQSPKYLFRKEGQNVTLSCEQNLNHDAMYWYRQDPGQGLRLIYYSQIVNDFQKGDIAEGYSVSREKKESFPLTVTSAQKNPTAFYLCASRQGGVNEQFFGPGTRLTVL.

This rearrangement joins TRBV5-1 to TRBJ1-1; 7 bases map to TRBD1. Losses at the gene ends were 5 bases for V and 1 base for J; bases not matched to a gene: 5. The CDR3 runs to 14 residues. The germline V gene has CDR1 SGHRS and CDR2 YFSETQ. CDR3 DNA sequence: TGCGCCAGCAGTCGGGACAGTCAGAACACTGAAGCTTTCTTT. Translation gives CASSRDSQNTEAFF.

The CDR3 is CSVGDRSSTEAFF. Written as DNA, the CDR3 is TGCAGCGTGGGTGACAGGTCTTCCACTGAAGCTTTCTTT. This chain links TRBV29-1 with TRBJ1-1; tentative D call: TRBD1 (6 bases). Germline CDR1 SQVTM, CDR2 ANQGSEA. The CDR3 loop spans 13 amino acids. The V and J ends lost 6 bases and 4 bases respectively, with 15 bases between them.

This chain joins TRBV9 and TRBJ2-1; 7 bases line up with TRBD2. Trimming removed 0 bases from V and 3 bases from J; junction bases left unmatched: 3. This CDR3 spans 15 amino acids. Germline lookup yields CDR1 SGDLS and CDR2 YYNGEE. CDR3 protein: CASSVGLAVYNEQFF. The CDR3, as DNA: TGTGCCAGCAGCGTAGGCCTAGCGGTCTACAATGAGCAGTTCTTC.

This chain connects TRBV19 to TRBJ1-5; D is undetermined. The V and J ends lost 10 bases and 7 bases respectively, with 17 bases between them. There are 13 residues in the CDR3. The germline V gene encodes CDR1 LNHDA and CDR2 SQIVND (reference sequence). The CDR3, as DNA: TGTGCCACTAATCGGGGAGGAGGGCAGCCCCAGCATTTT. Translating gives CATNRGGGQPQHF.

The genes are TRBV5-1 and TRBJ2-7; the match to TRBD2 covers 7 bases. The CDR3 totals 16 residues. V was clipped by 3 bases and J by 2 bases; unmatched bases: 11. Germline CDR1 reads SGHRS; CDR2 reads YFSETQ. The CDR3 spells CASSSLTSSRAYEQYF. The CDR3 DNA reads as TGCGCCAGCAGCTCGTTGACTAGCAGCCGAGCCTACGAGCAGTACTTC. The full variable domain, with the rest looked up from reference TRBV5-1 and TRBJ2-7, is KAGVTQTPRYLIKTRGQQVTLSCSPISGHRSVSWYQQTPGQGLQFLFEYFSETQRNKGNFPGRFSGRQFSNSRSEMNVSTLELGDSALYLCASSSLTSSRAYEQYFGPGTRLTVT.

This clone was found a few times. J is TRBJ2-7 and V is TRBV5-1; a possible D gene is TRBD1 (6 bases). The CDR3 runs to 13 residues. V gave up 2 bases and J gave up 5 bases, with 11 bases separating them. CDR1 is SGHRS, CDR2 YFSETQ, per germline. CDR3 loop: CASSLDRNHEQYF. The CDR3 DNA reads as TGCGCCAGCAGCTTAGACAGGAACCACGAGCAGTACTTC.

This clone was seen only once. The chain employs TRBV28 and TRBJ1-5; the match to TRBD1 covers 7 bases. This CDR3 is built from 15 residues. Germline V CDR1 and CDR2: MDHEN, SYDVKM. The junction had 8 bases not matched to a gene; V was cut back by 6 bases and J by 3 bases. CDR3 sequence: CASRNLGQVNQPQHF. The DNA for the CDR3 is TGTGCCAGCAGGAACCTCGGACAGGTCAATCAGCCCCAGCATTTT. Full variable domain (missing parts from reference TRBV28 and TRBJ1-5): DVKVTQSSRYLVKRTGEKVFLECVQDMDHENMFWYRQDPGLGLRLIYFSYDVKMKEKGDIPEGYSVSREKKERFSLILESASTNQTSMYLCASRNLGQVNQPQHFGDGTRLSIL.